This T cell receptor beta chain was identified during a study of cytomegalovirus exposure and HLA in healthy donors. Broader study findings: Per a later analysis, roughly 17,000 TCR beta sequences showed association with HLA alleles at 0.05 false discovery rate. A previous analysis found most TCR beta V segments productive roughly 87% or roughly 30% of the time. When analyzed later, a missense DCLRE1C variant was found to be linked to TCR beta V- and J-gene trimming. Sequencing depth across donors, presence/absence analyses assumed, was roughly uniform.

PCR used 60 Vbeta primers and 13 Jbeta primers. TCRdb keeps only in-frame clones here, not all; method: immunoSEQ multiplex PCR. The data contain roughly 63,000 clones, roughly 73% of them singletons. Concerning this clone: Antigen: not known.

The germline V gene encodes CDR1 MNHEY and CDR2 SMNVEV (reference sequence). There are 12 residues in the CDR3. V gave up 5 bases and J gave up 6 bases; unmatched junction bases: 1. V and J are TRBV27 and TRBJ1-2, with TRBD1 identical over 9 bases. The sequence was obtained from a woman between 40 and 55 years old in good health and CMV-seropositive. Sequencing input: PBMCs. CDR3 DNA sequence: TGTGCCAGCAGTGGACAGGGGCATGGCTACACCTTC. It translates to CASSGQGHGYTF.